Listed here are 26 T cell receptor beta chains from one sample, sequenced in a study of T cells in narcolepsy. Sequencing was performed with immunoSEQ multiplex PCR; in TCRdb, only in-frame clones are kept and a portion is missing. The data contain tens of thousands of clones, roughly four fifths of them seen just once; the ten biggest clones take up around 1.6%. Sequenced material: memory (CD45RA-) CD4+ T cells from blood. The receptor source for this set is a human donor in good health.

This chain joins TRBV6-1 and TRBJ2-2; 8 bases align to TRBD1. V was pared by 5 bases and J by 7 bases, with 9 bases of the junction left unmatched. The germline V gene encodes CDR1 MNHNS and CDR2 SASEGT. The CDR3 has 15 residues. This chain's CDR3 is CASSTPWTGYGELFF. CDR3 coding DNA: TGTGCCAGCAGTACGCCCTGGACAGGGTACGGGGAGCTGTTTTTT.

This clone was counted once. The V gene is TRBV11-2, the J gene TRBJ2-1; 10 bases line up with TRBD2. This CDR3 is built from 15 residues. J was trimmed by 5 bases and V by 3 bases; bases with no gene match: 4. CDR1 SGHAT and CDR2 FQNNGV come from the germline V gene. The CDR3 DNA is TGTGCCAGCAGCTTGAGGACTAGCGGAAACAATGAGCAGTTCTTC. It translates to CASSLRTSGNNEQFF. Filled out from reference TRBV11-2 and TRBJ2-1, the complete variable domain reads EAGVAQSPRYKIIEKRQSVAFWCNPISGHATLYWYQQILGQGPKLLIQFQNNGVVDDSQLPKDRFSAERLKGVDSTLKIQPAKLEDSAVYLCASSLRTSGNNEQFFGPGTRLTVL.

The rearrangement uses TRBV6-1 and TRBJ1-2, with 10 bases aligning to TRBD1. Germline CDR1 MNHNS, CDR2 SASEGT. The length of the CDR3 is 13 residues. V trimming: 8 bases; J trimming: 5 bases; junction bases outside the gene matches: 5. This CDR3 reads CASAPGQGYGYTF. The CDR3 DNA reads TGTGCCAGCGCCCCGGGACAGGGGTATGGCTACACCTTC.

This sequence joins TRBV15 and TRBJ2-1, with D unresolved. The V gene lost 6 bases and the J gene lost 9 bases, with 15 bases spanning the gap. The length of the CDR3 is 13 residues. Germline values: CDR1 LNHNV, CDR2 YYDKDF (reference sequence). The CDR3 protein is CATRPYSLPEQFF. CDR3 sequence (DNA): TGTGCCACCAGGCCATATAGTCTCCCTGAGCAGTTCTTC.

The chain combines TRBV4-2 with TRBJ1-2; weak D call: TRBD1 (5 bases). Germline CDR1 is LGHNA and CDR2 is YNFKEQ. CDR3 size: 15 residues. V lost 3 bases to trimming and J lost 4 bases, with 15 bases between them. The CDR3 DNA reads TGTGCCAGCAGCCAGAACAGGAGTCGTTCCTATGGCTACACCTTC. Amino acids: CASSQNRSRSYGYTF.

The CDR3, as DNA: TGTGCCACCAGCGCGGGACTAGCGTACCAAGAGACCCAGTACTTC. Its protein product is CATSAGLAYQETQYF. The rearrangement joins TRBV15 to TRBJ2-5; 10 bases match TRBD2. J was trimmed by 0 bases and V by 5 bases; bases with no gene match: 3. The CDR3 totals 15 residues. Germline values: CDR1 LNHNV, CDR2 YYDKDF (reference sequence). The entire variable domain, with the rest obtained from reference TRBV15 and TRBJ2-5, is as follows: DAMVIQNPRYQVTQFGKPVTLSCSQTLNHNVMYWYQQKSSQAPKLLFHYYDKDFNNEADTPDNFQSRRPNTSFCFLDIRSPGLGDTAMYLCATSAGLAYQETQYFGPGTRLLVL.

The sample holds a few counts of this clone. The genes are TRBV2 and TRBJ1-3, with D uncertain. Deletions cut 0 bases from V and 0 bases from J, with 12 bases between. This CDR3 has 17 residues. Germline assignment: CDR1 SNHLY and CDR2 FYNNEI. The CDR3 coding sequence is TGTGCCAGCAGTGAAGCAAAACGGGCGGCCTCTGGAAACACCATATATTTT. This encodes CASSEAKRAASGNTIYF.

This chain links TRBV13 with TRBJ2-3; 7 bases are shared with TRBD1. This CDR3 region has 15 residues. With V trimmed by 5 bases and J by 6 bases, 11 bases remained unmatched. The germline V gene encodes CDR1 PRHDT and CDR2 FYEKMQ (reference sequence). The CDR3 protein is CASSQGDRAADTQYF. CDR3 nucleotides: TGTGCCAGCAGCCAAGGGGACAGAGCCGCGGATACGCAGTATTTT.

The rearrangement joins TRBV5-1 to TRBJ1-1, with D possibly TRBD1 on 5 matching bases. CDR1 is SGHRS and CDR2 is YFSETQ in the germline V gene. The CDR3 runs to 13 residues. Trimming took 2 bases from V and 2 from J, leaving 7 bases between them. Here the CDR3 DNA reads TGCGCCAGCAGCTTACAGGCTAACACTGAAGCTTTCTTT. This sequence encodes CASSLQANTEAFF.

The rearrangement links TRBV4-2 to TRBJ2-2; D gene ambiguous. Germline loops: CDR1 LGHNA, CDR2 YNFKEQ. V was pared by 0 bases and J by 8 bases, with 16 bases between. The CDR3 consists of 16 residues. The CDR3 region is CASSQDLRLAPGELFF. CDR3 coding DNA: TGTGCCAGCAGCCAAGATCTGAGACTTGCGCCGGGGGAGCTGTTTTTT.

This sequence joins TRBV19 and TRBJ2-1, with D perhaps matching TRBD2 (6 bases). Germline V gene lookup returns CDR1 LNHDA and CDR2 SQIVND (reference sequence). V was shortened by 4 bases and J by 0 bases, with 10 bases between the two germline ends. This CDR3 contains 15 residues. The CDR3 loop is CASSNLASSYNEQFF. DNA of the CDR3: TGTGCCAGTAGTAACCTAGCGAGCTCCTACAATGAGCAGTTCTTC.

The chain couples TRBV16 to TRBJ1-5; a possible D gene is TRBD1 (5 bases). V lost 0 bases, J lost 4 bases, and 16 bases lay in between. The germline CDR1 and CDR2 sequences are KGHSY and FQNENV. This CDR3 is built from 17 residues. CDR3 sequence: CASSQSMAGMRNQPQHF. In DNA form, the CDR3 reads TGTGCCAGCAGCCAATCGATGGCAGGGATGAGGAATCAGCCCCAGCATTTT.

This sequence joins TRBV15 and TRBJ1-2, with a weak D call TRBD1 (5 bases). V lost 1 base, J lost 0 bases, and 6 bases lay in between. The CDR3 is 14 residues long. Germline V gene sequence: CDR1 LNHNV, CDR2 YYDKDF (reference sequence). This chain's CDR3 is CATSRGGANYGYTF. The CDR3 DNA reads TGTGCCACCAGCAGAGGGGGGGCTAACTATGGCTACACCTTC.

This clone was recorded a few times. The chain couples TRBV29-1 to TRBJ2-6; 10 bases match TRBD1. The V segment lost 5 bases and the J segment 2 bases; nucleotides outside the gene matches: 3. Germline V CDR1 and CDR2: SQVTM, ANQGSEA. This CDR3 has 15 amino acids. The DNA of the CDR3 is TGCAGCGTTCGGGACAGGGGAACTGGGGCCAACGTCCTGACTTTC. Amino acid sequence: CSVRDRGTGANVLTF.

The chain uses TRBV30 and TRBJ2-7; TRBD1 is a possible D gene (5 bases). V gave up 0 bases and J gave up 12 bases, with 24 bases separating them. CDR3 length: 15 amino acids. Germline V gene data show CDR1 as GTSNPN and CDR2 as SVGIG (reference sequence). CDR3 nucleotide sequence: TGTGCCTGGAGTGTACCGGAATGGGGCAGGGCGGCGCGGTACTTC. Encoded protein: CAWSVPEWGRAARYF.

This clone appeared a few times. The chain links TRBV7-9 to TRBJ1-6, with unresolved D. CDR1 SEHNR and CDR2 FQNEAQ come from the germline V gene (reference sequence). Trimming removed 7 bases from V and 8 bases from J, with 12 bases in between. The CDR3 sequence is 13 residues long. The DNA for the CDR3 is TGTGCCAGCACCTTCGCGGTAGATTCACCCCTCCACTTT. It encodes CASTFAVDSPLHF.

The gene calls are TRBV19 and TRBJ1-5, with a tentative D call TRBD1 (5 bases). The CDR3 contains 16 residues. Trimming removed 2 bases at V and 1 base at J, with 12 bases between. Looked up from germline, CDR1 is LNHDA and CDR2 is SQIVND (reference sequence). This chain's CDR3 is CASSIRARASNQPQHF. The CDR3, as DNA: TGTGCCAGTAGTATAAGGGCCAGGGCGAGCAATCAGCCCCAGCATTTT.

This clone was observed a handful of times. The chain is built from TRBV7-3 and TRBJ2-2; tentatively, D is TRBD1 or TRBD2 (5 bases each). Germline loops: CDR1 SGHTA, CDR2 FQGTGA. V was cut by 8 bases and J by 3 bases, with 13 bases left in between. This CDR3 spans 14 amino acids. This CDR3 is CASSRDGHTGELFF. The CDR3, as DNA: TGTGCCAGCTCCCGGGACGGACACACCGGGGAGCTGTTTTTT. The variable domain in full, completed from reference TRBV7-3 and TRBJ2-2, reads GAGVSQTPSNKVTEKGKYVELRCDPISGHTALYWYRQSLGQGPEFLIYFQGTGAADDSGLPNDRFFAVRPEGSVSTLKIQRTERGDSAVYLCASSRDGHTGELFFGEGSRLTVL.

The chain links TRBV30 to TRBJ1-5; D is perhaps TRBD1 (6 bases). V shed 0 bases and J shed 9 bases, with 18 bases lying between them. The CDR3 extends over 15 amino acids. Germline values: CDR1 GTSNPN, CDR2 SVGIG (reference sequence). CDR3 sequence: CAWSVGRTAPRPQHF. CDR3 DNA: TGTGCCTGGAGTGTAGGGCGGACAGCCCCAAGGCCCCAGCATTTT.

The J gene is TRBJ2-3, the V gene TRBV15; 9 nucleotides agree with TRBD2. V gave up 1 base and J gave up 1 base; unmatched junction bases: 0. Germline V gene data show CDR1 as LNHNV and CDR2 as YYDKDF (reference sequence). The CDR3 consists of 15 residues. The CDR3 coding sequence is TGTGCCACCAGCAGAGGCGGGAGGGGCACAGATACGCAGTATTTT. Protein: CATSRGGRGTDTQYF.

The J gene is TRBJ1-2, the V gene TRBV28; D might be TRBD1 (6 bases). V was cut by 2 bases and J by 3 bases, with 19 bases left in between. Germline CDR1 reads MDHEN; CDR2 reads SYDVKM. CDR3 length equals 17 residues. CDR3 protein: CASSLVEGGIFDYGYTF. The CDR3 nucleotides are TGTGCCAGCAGTTTAGTTGAAGGGGGAATTTTCGACTATGGCTACACCTTC.

This rearrangement joins TRBV28 to TRBJ2-5; D tentatively fits TRBD1 or TRBD2 (5 bases each). The closer fit of TRBJ2-7 to the DNA end suggests the J call may be wrong. CDR3 length: 15 amino acids. Per germline, CDR1 MDHEN and CDR2 SYDVKM. The CDR3 protein is CASSSRDGGTYEQYF. The CDR3 nucleotides read TGTGCCAGCAGCTCCAGGGACGGCGGAACCTACGAGCAGTACTTC.

This chain joins TRBV7-2 and TRBJ1-5; no firm D call. The CDR3 runs to 13 residues. The V end was cut by 5 bases, the J end by 0 bases, with 5 bases between. Germline CDR1 and CDR2: SGHTA and FQGNSA. The CDR3 region is CASSLASNQPQHF. In DNA form, the CDR3 reads TGTGCCAGCAGCCTCGCTAGCAATCAGCCCCAGCATTTT.

This clone was counted between two and nine times. The gene calls are TRBV7-9 and TRBJ2-1, with D unclear. Germline V gene lookup returns CDR1 SEHNR and CDR2 FQNEAQ (reference sequence). The CDR3 runs to 15 residues. Trimming removed 1 base from V and 1 base from J, with 8 bases in between. The CDR3 coding sequence is TGTGCCAGCAGCTTAGGGGTAGAGTCCTACAATGAGCAGTTCTTC. This translates into CASSLGVESYNEQFF.

The chain combines TRBV15 with TRBJ2-1; 8 bases are a match to TRBD2. Germline V lookup: CDR1 LNHNV, CDR2 YYDKDF (reference sequence). The CDR3 is 16 amino acids. V dropped 0 bases and J dropped 8; count of bases not matched to a gene: 9. The CDR3 sequence: CATSRDGGGTGDEQFF. The CDR3 nucleotides read TGTGCCACCAGCAGAGATGGCGGGGGGACCGGAGATGAGCAGTTCTTC.

V usage is TRBV5-6 and J usage is TRBJ2-5, with D maybe TRBD2 (6 bases). The CDR3 is 15 residues long. V was trimmed by 3 bases and J by 2 bases, leaving 14 bases between them. Per germline, CDR1 SGHDT and CDR2 YYEEEE. This CDR3 is CASSYLGRGQETQYF. The CDR3, as DNA: TGTGCCAGCAGCTACCTGGGACGGGGGCAAGAGACCCAGTACTTC. The entire variable domain, with the rest obtained from reference TRBV5-6 and TRBJ2-5, is as follows: DAGVTQSPTHLIKTRGQQVTLRCSPKSGHDTVSWYQQALGQGPQFIFQYYEEEERQRGNFPDRFSGHQFPNYSSELNVNALLLGDSALYLCASSYLGRGQETQYFGPGTRLLVL.